The 14 T cell receptor beta chains presented below share a single source sample, sequenced in a study of OX40 agonist ivuxolimab in advanced cancers. The method was immunoSEQ multiplex PCR; TCRdb's version includes in-frame clones alone and lacks a portion of them. Of roughly 68,000 clones listed, roughly 88% are singletons. This material consisted of CD4+ or CD8+ T cells sorted from blood, taken in a trial of the OX40 agonist ivuxolimab. Receptors were obtained from an adult with an advanced solid tumor such as melanoma, head and neck, liver or kidney cancer.

The rearrangement joins TRBV11-3 to TRBJ2-1, with TRBD2 matching 8 bases. V was pared by 4 bases and J by 9 bases, with 11 bases of the junction left unmatched. The germline V gene has CDR1 SGHNT and CDR2 YENEEA. The CDR3 loop spans 15 amino acids. CDR3 sequence reads: CASSSSRLAFAEQFF. In DNA, the CDR3 is TGTGCCAGCAGCTCGAGCCGACTAGCGTTTGCTGAGCAGTTCTTC.

The rearrangement links TRBV7-2 to TRBJ2-1, with D tentatively TRBD1 or TRBD2 (5 bases each). Germline V gene lookup returns CDR1 SGHTA and CDR2 FQGNSA. The V gene lost 2 bases and the J gene lost 5 bases, with 7 bases spanning the gap. This CDR3 has 13 residues. The CDR3: CASSLMGDNEQFF. CDR3 DNA sequence: TGTGCCAGCAGCTTAATGGGGGACAATGAGCAGTTCTTC.

In nucleotides, the CDR3 is TGCGCCAGCAGCTCTGTGTGGGACACGGGCACAGATACGCAGTATTTT. As protein: CASSSVWDTGTDTQYF. This rearrangement joins TRBV5-1 to TRBJ2-3; tentative D call: TRBD1 (6 bases). The germline V gene has CDR1 SGHRS and CDR2 YFSETQ. V was clipped by 3 bases and J by 1 base, with 15 bases between them. The CDR3 length is 16 residues.

This clone was seen only a few times. This sequence joins TRBV19 and TRBJ2-3; TRBD2 is a possible D gene (5 bases). V shed 5 bases and J shed 0 bases, with 12 bases lying between them. The CDR3 is made up of 15 amino acids. The germline CDR1 and CDR2 sequences are LNHDA and SQIVND (reference sequence). The CDR3 nucleotides are TGTGCCAGTAGTTCAGTCAGCGGTAGCACAGATACGCAGTATTTT. Encoded protein: CASSSVSGSTDTQYF.

The chain employs TRBV28 and TRBJ2-6; possibly TRBD1 for D (5 bases). The CDR3 runs 17 residues. Trimming took 5 bases from V and 4 from J, leaving 18 bases between them. In germline, CDR1 is MDHEN, CDR2 SYDVKM. CDR3 DNA sequence: TGTGCCAGCAGTCCGCAGGGCGGCGGCGCGGGGGCCAACGTCCTGACTTTC. Protein sequence: CASSPQGGGAGANVLTF.

The chain links TRBV2 to TRBJ2-5; either TRBD1 or TRBD2 may fit D (6 bases each). The length of the CDR3 is 15 residues. V lost 6 bases, J lost 4 bases, and 18 bases lay in between. Germline V gene sequence: CDR1 SNHLY, CDR2 FYNNEI. The CDR3 is CASSLRGVRAETQYF. The CDR3 DNA follows: TGTGCCAGCAGCCTAAGGGGGGTGCGGGCAGAGACCCAGTACTTC.

This clone was observed a single time. The rearrangement uses TRBV5-6 and TRBJ1-3; D might be TRBD1 (5 bases). Trimming took 4 bases from V and 0 from J, leaving 8 bases between them. Germline V gives CDR1 SGHDT, CDR2 YYEEEE. This CDR3 is built from 14 residues. This chain's CDR3 is CASSRRGSGNTIYF. Written as DNA, the CDR3 is TGTGCCAGCAGCAGGAGGGGCTCTGGAAACACCATATATTTT.

This clone was seen a single time. The sample has other DNA sequences that encode this CDR3 too. The chain combines TRBV5-4 with TRBJ2-7; a weak D match, TRBD1 (7 bases). Trimming removed 4 bases at V and 1 base at J, with 15 bases between. Germline assignment: CDR1 SGHNT and CDR2 YYREEE (reference sequence). The CDR3 runs 15 residues. The CDR3 loop is CASSVEGQRSYEQYF. The CDR3 region has the DNA TGTGCCAGCAGCGTGGAGGGACAGAGGTCCTACGAGCAGTACTTC.

This chain links TRBV27 with TRBJ2-7; no definite D call. This CDR3 is 15 amino acids long. The V end lost 3 bases, the J end lost 2 bases, and 14 bases lay between the germline ends. Germline assignment: CDR1 MNHEY and CDR2 SMNVEV (reference sequence). DNA of the CDR3: TGTGCCAGCAGTTTGGGCACCCCTTTAACCTACGAGCAGTACTTC. It yields the protein CASSLGTPLTYEQYF.

V and J are TRBV6-5 and TRBJ1-5; maybe TRBD1 (6 bases). This CDR3 has 13 residues. Per the germline V gene, CDR1 is MNHEY and CDR2 is SVGAGI. Trimming cost V 5 bases and J 7 bases, with 12 bases left between them. CDR3 sequence: CASSKGEGQPQHF. The CDR3 DNA reads as TGTGCCAGCAGTAAGGGGGAGGGCCAGCCCCAGCATTTT.

Of note for this clone: One end of the junction varies from germline; a read error may be responsible. CDR3 bases: TGCGCCAGCAGCCAAGGACTGCCCAGAAGCTCTGGAAACACCATATATTTT. Its protein is CASSQGLPRSSGNTIYF. The chain recombines TRBV5-4 with TRBJ1-3; D gene ambiguous. The length of the CDR3 is 17 residues. CDR1 is SGHNT and CDR2 is YYREEE in the germline V gene (reference sequence).

The rearrangement joins TRBV6-5 to TRBJ2-7, with TRBD2 matching over 7 bases. V was pared by 0 bases and J by 3 bases, with 5 bases of the junction left unmatched. CDR1 and CDR2 (germline): MNHEY, SVGAGI. The length of the CDR3 is 15 residues. The CDR3 DNA sequence: TGTGCCAGCAGTTACTCTTTCGGGGGGAACTACGAGCAGTACTTC. Amino acids: CASSYSFGGNYEQYF.

The chain couples TRBV7-8 to TRBJ2-3; D gene ambiguous. This CDR3 is built from 12 residues. The germline gives CDR1 SGHVS, CDR2 FQNEAQ. Trimming removed 1 base at V and 7 bases at J, with 6 bases between. DNA of the CDR3: TGTGCCAGCAGCTTAGTGGGAAATACGCAGTATTTT. Translating it yields CASSLVGNTQYF. Combining the CDR3 with reference TRBV7-8 and TRBJ2-3 gives the whole variable domain GAGVSQSPRYKVAKRGQDVALRCDPISGHVSLFWYQQALGQGPEFLTYFQNEAQLDKSGLPSDRFFAERPEGSVSTLKIQRTQQEDSAVYLCASSLVGNTQYFGPGTRLTVL.

This clone has only one observation. The chain carries TRBV30 and TRBJ1-2; D gene uncertain. V was shortened by 4 bases and J by 7 bases, with 10 bases between the two germline ends. CDR1 is GTSNPN, CDR2 SVGIG, per germline (reference sequence). This CDR3 has 11 residues. The CDR3 sequence is CAWNQYGGYTF. CDR3 DNA sequence: TGTGCCTGGAACCAATATGGTGGCTACACCTTC.